This section outlines one T cell receptor beta chain sequence together with its context. The count of this clone is one. Which antigen it targets is not known. Base qualities were left out, and no much larger clone turns up one base away. Trimming removed 6 bases from V and 5 bases from J; the gene matches leave 7 bases unexplained. From its cysteine to its phenylalanine, the CDR3 spans 13 amino acids. The kept DNA is CDR3 alone, 39 bases in frame from the first base. Reading the germline V gene (reference sequence) gives CDR1 LNHDA and CDR2 SQIVND. The time point label, read with the paper, signifies: about 28 days (+/-7) after the second vaccine dose. AZD1222 recipients whose second dose came at about 4 weeks and those whose second dose came at about 12 weeks were combined into one group, since spike-specific TCR depth and breadth did not differ between the two schedules. Vaccinee samples came from UK trials COV001 and COV002, including a single-blind randomized controlled phase 2/3 trial of AZD1222 (ChAdOx1 nCoV-19) in healthy adults. For TCRbeta chain sequencing, PBMC samples were collected from trial participants at day 0 and at day 28 after the second dose.

The data are from a study of T cell responses to AZD1222 COVID-19 vaccine (dated by TCRdb to the early 2020s). A note on the overall study: A total of about 230 trial participants underwent TCR sequencing, of whom 200 to 220 received two doses of AZD1222 and some 26 received two doses of the MenACWY control vaccine. Trial participants were enrolled into age subgroups of 18-55, 56-69 and 70-plus years, which contained 148, 28 and 57 TCR-sequenced participants, respectively.

The CDR3 regions of human TCRbeta chains were subjected to immunosequencing. The study's own analysis went as follows. TCRs in the repertoires were matched against a reference library of SARS-CoV-2-specific TCRs that had been generated with the MIRA antigen-specificity platform. Breadth meant the fraction of unique TCRs that were SARS-CoV-2-associated, whereas depth meant the fraction of total T cells that were SARS-CoV-2-associated. Each spike-specific TCR was assigned to its reactive spike region and to a CD4 or CD8 class using the MIRA data. Log10-transformed breadth and depth values were compared by one-way ANOVA with Sidak's multiple comparisons tests. This immuneACCESS table, as held by TCRdb, lists in-frame sequences with V and J called but not all clones. Of the missing ones, under half trace to an unresolved V gene in checked studies; the others have no known cause. Clonal size and the V and J genes are those of that table, whereas D and trimming came from the DNA. The sample data list about 80,000 clones, and 70% to 90% of these were observed just once. About 3.5% of the sample belongs to the ten largest clones.

Points the paper makes about the study in general: Participants were mostly white British and included more females than males, and it was suggested by the authors that clonal diversity may have been underestimated. Reportedly, close to half of the unique spike-specific TCRs recognized epitopes lying outside the regions that are mutated in the B.1.351 and B.1.1.7 variants. Conclusions about previously exposed vaccinees are limited because only five to seven AZD1222 recipients were SARS-CoV-2 seropositive at baseline. Vaccine-associated CD4 TCRs spanned the whole spike protein, with dominant responses in regions 160-218 and 743-854. In the small 56-69-year group, the increase in depth fell short of significance, most likely because of low power. Spike-specific TCR breadth and depth rose significantly after two AZD1222 doses compared with day 0 and with MenACWY recipients. Because no samples from the day 14 peak response were available, repertoires could be characterized only after the peak T cell response.

The chain couples TRBV19 to TRBJ2-7; 7 bases in the junction line up with TRBD1. The receptor's source is an adult who received the AZD1222 COVID-19 vaccine. The starting material was peripheral blood, obtained 28 days after the second AZD1222 dose. Read as DNA, the sequence is TGTGCCAGTAGAGTCTCAGGGGGAAACGAGCAGTACTTC. Translated, it gives CASRVSGGNEQYF. Here the CDR3 is joined to the reference TRBV19 and TRBJ2-7 genes, and the full variable domain is: DGGITQSPKYLFRKEGQNVTLSCEQNLNHDAMYWYRQDPGQGLRLIYYSQIVNDFQKGDIAEGYSVSREKKESFPLTVTSAQKNPTAFYLCASRVSGGNEQYFGPGTRLTVT.